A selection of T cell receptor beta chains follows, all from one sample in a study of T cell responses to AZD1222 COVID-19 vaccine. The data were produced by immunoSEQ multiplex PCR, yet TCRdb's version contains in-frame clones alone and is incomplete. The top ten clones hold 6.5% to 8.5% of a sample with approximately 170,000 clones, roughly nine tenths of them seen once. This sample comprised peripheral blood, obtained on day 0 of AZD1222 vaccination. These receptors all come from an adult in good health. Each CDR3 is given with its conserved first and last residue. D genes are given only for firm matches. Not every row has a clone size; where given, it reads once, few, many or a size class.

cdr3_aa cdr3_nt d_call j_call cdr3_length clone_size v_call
CASSYREGNEQFF TGTGCCAGCAGTTATAGGGAGGGGAATGAGCAGTTCTTC TRBD2 TRBJ2-1 13 - TRBV6-2/TRBV6-3
CASSVRQDTQYF TGTGCCAGCAGCGTGCGACAAGATACGCAGTATTTT - TRBJ2-3 12 - TRBV9
CASSFSGGRRSTEAFF TGTGCCAGCAGCTTTAGTGGCGGCAGGAGGAGTACTGAAGCTTTCTTT - TRBJ1-1 16 - TRBV7-8
CASSRDRDAGFNTQYF TGTGCCAGCAGCCGCGACCGGGACGCGGGATTCAATACGCAGTATTTT - TRBJ2-3 16 - TRBV27
CASSPDRGNSYEQYF TGTGCCAGCAGCCCCGACAGGGGGAACTCCTACGAGCAGTACTTC TRBD1 TRBJ2-7 15 - TRBV7-2
CASSLRQGDYEQYF TGTGCCAGCAGTTTGAGACAGGGTGACTACGAGCAGTACTTC TRBD1 TRBJ2-7 14 - TRBV27
CASSPYPLVAFF TGTGCCAGCAGTCCCTACCCCCTTGTGGCTTTCTTT - TRBJ1-1 12 - TRBV27
CATNDRGRLGTEAFF TGTGCCACCAATGATAGGGGTAGGTTGGGCACTGAAGCTTTCTTT - TRBJ1-1 15 - TRBV19
CASSKAGTRLLEQYF TGTGCCAGCAGTAAAGCCGGGACTAGGCTCTTGGAGCAGTACTTC TRBD2 TRBJ2-7 15 - TRBV27
CASSHSTGTSFAGELFF TGTGCCAGCAGCCACTCCACCGGAACTAGCTTTGCCGGGGAGCTGTTTTTT - TRBJ2-2 17 - TRBV4-2
CASSSEYNSPLHF TGTGCCAGCAGCTCCGAATATAATTCACCCCTCCACTTT - TRBJ1-6 13 - TRBV11-3
CACKINTEAFF TGTGCTTGTAAGATTAACACTGAAGCTTTCTTT - TRBJ1-1 11 - TRBV28
CASSPHRPVDGNTIYF TGTGCCAGCAGTCCTCACAGGCCCGTCGATGGAAACACCATATATTTT - TRBJ1-3 16 - TRBV27
CASSQVDRGSHEKLFF TGCGCCAGCAGCCAAGTGGACAGGGGGTCTCATGAAAAACTGTTTTTT TRBD1 TRBJ1-4 16 - TRBV4-1
CASSQDQYQPQHF TGTGCCAGCAGCCAAGATCAGTATCAGCCCCAGCATTTT - TRBJ1-5 13 - TRBV4-2
CASSLDGGHGGYTF TGTGCTAGCAGCTTAGATGGGGGCCACGGGGGCTACACCTTC - TRBJ1-2 14 - TRBV7-7
CASSLGHTLNSPLHF TGTGCCAGTAGTCTAGGACACACCCTTAATTCACCCCTCCACTTT - TRBJ1-6 15 - TRBV19
CASSLTATAYNEQFF TGTGCCAGCAGCTTAACAGCAACTGCCTACAATGAGCAGTTCTTC - TRBJ2-1 15 - TRBV7-3
CAWSGTANYGYTF TGTGCCTGGAGTGGGACAGCCAACTATGGCTACACCTTC - TRBJ1-2 13 - TRBV30
CASSVVGTLGEKLFF TGTGCCAGCAGCGTAGTAGGGACACTGGGTGAAAAACTGTTTTTT - TRBJ1-4 15 - TRBV9
CASSLDGPGELFF TGTGCCAGCAGCTTAGACGGCCCCGGGGAGCTGTTTTTT - TRBJ2-2 13 - TRBV11-3
CATSRAGTGNYGYTF TGTGCCACCAGCAGAGCCGGGACGGGAAACTATGGCTACACCTTC - TRBJ1-2 15 - TRBV15
CASSLGRDGGANYGYTF TGTGCCAGCAGCTTAGGCCGGGACGGGGGAGCTAACTATGGCTACACCTTC - TRBJ1-2 17 - TRBV13
CASSPGGPQGTYEQYF TGCGCCAGCAGCCCTGGAGGGCCCCAGGGAACCTACGAGCAGTACTTC - TRBJ2-7 16 - TRBV5-1
CASSLALAGGRVNTEAFF TGTGCCAGCAGCTTAGCGCTGGCAGGGGGTCGGGTGAACACTGAAGCTTTCTTT TRBD1 TRBJ1-1 18 few TRBV7-2
CASGLRQDTQYF TGTGCTAGTGGCCTTCGTCAGGATACGCAGTATTTT - TRBJ2-3 12 once TRBV12-5
CASSLEGGRGASYNEQFF TGTGCCAGCAGCTTAGAAGGGGGTCGGGGGGCTTCCTACAATGAGCAGTTCTTC - TRBJ2-1 18 - TRBV11-3
CASSTGTGLHYGYTF TGTGCCAGCAGTACCGGGACAGGGTTGCACTATGGCTACACCTTC TRBD1 TRBJ1-2 15 once TRBV27